The clone carrying this T cell receptor beta chain was seen repeatedly, ten times or more. The record originates from a study of tumor-infiltrating lymphocytes in oesophageal squamous cell carcinoma. Germline loops: CDR1 MNHNS, CDR2 SASEGT. The CDR3 extends over 10 amino acids. V was shortened by 6 bases and J by 6 bases, with 5 bases between the two germline ends. From the PCR reads, TCRdb called clonotypes with MiXCR, one entry per CDR3 protein. The repertoire includes 20,000 or so distinct CDR3 sequences, more than 35% of them detected once, and less than 50% sits in the top ten. Sequencing was done on a sample of esophageal tumor tissue. This rearrangement joins TRBV6-1 to TRBJ1-2; D gene ambiguous. The receptor's source is a male donor with esophageal squamous cell carcinoma. The chain's CDR3 is CASRENGYTF. The CDR3, as DNA: TGTGCCAGCAGGGAGAATGGCTACACCTTC.